Listed here are 15 T cell receptor beta chains from one sample, sequenced in a study of shared clonotypes between healthy human individuals. TCRdb's table, derived via immunoSEQ multiplex PCR, lists solely in-frame clones and lacks some. The profile shows about 2.4 million clones, approximately 93% of them singletons. The sample consisted of naive CD4+ T cells from PBMCs. As to subset: CD45RA+ positively selected. The receptors here all came from a man aged 18 to 29 in good health. Some clones in this sample may be carry-over from other donors' samples.

The chain employs TRBV5-1 and TRBJ2-3; D is uncertain. V lost 2 bases and J 7 bases, leaving 8 bases between the germline ends. CDR1 is SGHRS, CDR2 YFSETQ, per germline. The CDR3 extends over 12 amino acids. The CDR3: CASSLDSNTQYF. The DNA of the CDR3 is TGCGCCAGCAGCTTAGATAGTAATACGCAGTATTTT.

The chain employs TRBV27 and TRBJ1-1; tentative D call: TRBD1 (6 bases). The V gene lost 3 bases and the J gene lost 8 bases, with 16 bases spanning the gap. Germline V gene sequence: CDR1 MNHEY, CDR2 SMNVEV (reference sequence). The CDR3 is made up of 14 amino acids. The CDR3 sequence: CASSFLVGQGEAFF. For the CDR3, the DNA is TGTGCCAGCAGTTTTCTGGTTGGTCAGGGGGAAGCTTTCTTT.

V and J are TRBV11-3 and TRBJ2-1; 9 bases map to TRBD1. The CDR3 sequence is 14 residues long. The germline V gene has CDR1 SGHNT and CDR2 YENEEA. Trimming took 4 bases from V and 9 from J; bases not matched to a gene: 7. The CDR3 DNA is TGTGCCAGCAGCTCTAGGACAGGGGAGAGTGAGCAGTTCTTC. The encoded protein is CASSSRTGESEQFF.

This chain links TRBV7-9 with TRBJ2-7; 8 nucleotides align to TRBD1. The CDR3 sequence is 14 residues long. Germline-derived CDR1 and CDR2 are SEHNR and FQNEAQ (reference sequence). With 5 bases clipped from V and 4 bases from J, the junction kept 7 bases outside the gene matches. The DNA of the CDR3 is TGTGCCAGCAGCACCCGACAGGGGTGGTACGAGCAGTACTTC. Its translation: CASSTRQGWYEQYF.

This clone came up once. The chain carries TRBV5-1 and TRBJ1-2; a weak D match, TRBD1 (5 bases). This CDR3 region has 13 residues. V was clipped by 4 bases and J by 4 bases, with 11 bases between them. CDR1 and CDR2 (germline): SGHRS, YFSETQ. The CDR3 reads CASSDDSSYGYTF. CDR3 in DNA: TGCGCCAGCAGCGATGACAGTTCCTATGGCTACACCTTC. Full variable domain (missing parts from reference TRBV5-1 and TRBJ1-2): KAGVTQTPRYLIKTRGQQVTLSCSPISGHRSVSWYQQTPGQGLQFLFEYFSETQRNKGNFPGRFSGRQFSNSRSEMNVSTLELGDSALYLCASSDDSSYGYTFGSGTRLTVV.

The V and J genes are TRBV15 and TRBJ2-5; D is possibly TRBD2 (5 bases). Germline V gene data show CDR1 as LNHNV and CDR2 as YYDKDF (reference sequence). The CDR3 covers 15 residues. With 1 base removed from V and 6 bases from J, the gap between germline ends came to 15 bases. CDR3 DNA sequence: TGTGCCACCAGCAGAGGCGTCCTGGACTTTCAGACCCAGTACTTC. Its protein product is CATSRGVLDFQTQYF.

The chain employs TRBV5-4 and TRBJ2-1; D may correspond to TRBD1 or TRBD2 (6 bases each). The CDR3 is 15 residues long. Trimming left V 0 bases short and J 4 bases short, with 11 bases between. Germline CDR1 is SGHNT and CDR2 is YYREEE (reference sequence). CDR3 DNA sequence: TGTGCCAGCAGCTTGGCGGGGGCCGGATACAATGAGCAGTTCTTC. Translation: CASSLAGAGYNEQFF.

The chain carries TRBV5-1 and TRBJ1-4, with D uncertain. The CDR3 loop spans 14 amino acids. Trimming pared 6 bases from V and 2 bases from J, leaving 11 bases between. CDR1 and CDR2 from the germline V gene are SGHRS and YFSETQ. This CDR3 is CASTFRQTNEKLFF. DNA of the CDR3: TGCGCCAGCACCTTTCGGCAGACTAATGAAAAACTGTTTTTT.

The V and J genes are TRBV6-1 and TRBJ1-5; 9 nucleotides match TRBD1. Germline V gives CDR1 MNHNS, CDR2 SASEGT. V lost 5 bases to trimming and J lost 7 bases; unmatched junction nucleotides: 6. The CDR3 covers 14 residues. The DNA for the CDR3 is TGTGCCAGCAGTTGGACAGGGGTTGAGCAGCCCCAGCATTTT. Encoded protein: CASSWTGVEQPQHF.

A word on this clone: The same CDR3 arises from other DNA sequences in this sample as well. The rearrangement links TRBV2 to TRBJ2-3, with D tentatively TRBD1 (6 bases). The V gene lost 6 bases and the J gene lost 4 bases, with 11 bases spanning the gap. The CDR3 consists of 13 residues. Looked up from germline, CDR1 is SNHLY and CDR2 is FYNNEI. CDR3 region: CASSGNRADTQYF. CDR3 coding DNA: TGTGCCAGCAGCGGGAACAGGGCAGATACGCAGTATTTT.

The V and J genes are TRBV7-2 and TRBJ2-1, with 8 bases fitting TRBD2. The CDR3 is 16 amino acids. V dropped 4 bases and J dropped 4; count of bases not matched to a gene: 9. From germline, CDR1 is SGHTA and CDR2 FQGNSA. The DNA of the CDR3 is TGTGCCAGCAGCTATAGCGGGACTTTAGGGTACAATGAGCAGTTCTTC. It yields the protein CASSYSGTLGYNEQFF.

As for this clone: The sample holds other DNA sequences that translate to the same CDR3. The chain is built from TRBV5-1 and TRBJ2-7; D might be TRBD2 (6 bases). The CDR3 extends over 14 amino acids. Per germline, CDR1 SGHRS and CDR2 YFSETQ. Trimming cost V 0 bases and J 2 bases, with 9 bases left between them. CDR3 protein: CASSLVGGTYEQYF. CDR3 coding DNA: TGCGCCAGCAGCTTGGTCGGGGGAACCTACGAGCAGTACTTC. Full variable domain (rest looked up from reference TRBV5-1 and TRBJ2-7): KAGVTQTPRYLIKTRGQQVTLSCSPISGHRSVSWYQQTPGQGLQFLFEYFSETQRNKGNFPGRFSGRQFSNSRSEMNVSTLELGDSALYLCASSLVGGTYEQYFGPGTRLTVT.

As concerns this clone: Within the sample, other DNA sequences also encode this same CDR3. The V and J genes are TRBV28 and TRBJ1-1, with D possibly being TRBD1 (5 bases). V lost 3 bases to trimming and J lost 0 bases, with 8 bases between them. Germline V lookup: CDR1 MDHEN, CDR2 SYDVKM. The CDR3 runs to 14 residues. CDR3 residues: CASSLGGMNTEAFF. CDR3 in DNA: TGTGCCAGCAGTTTGGGGGGAATGAACACTGAAGCTTTCTTT.

This chain connects TRBV19 to TRBJ2-7; D remains ambiguous. The V gene's germline CDR1 is LNHDA and CDR2 SQIVND (reference sequence). The CDR3 is 14 amino acids. V lost 8 bases and J lost 5, with 19 bases in between. In nucleotides, the CDR3 is TGTGCCAGTGGGCAGACGGCCCGGGTCAACGAGCAGTACTTC. Its protein product is CASGQTARVNEQYF.

This clone was detected once. The chain joins TRBV4-1 to TRBJ1-2, with 7 bases matching TRBD1. The CDR3 consists of 17 residues. CDR1 is MGHRA, CDR2 YSYEKL, per germline. V shed 2 bases and J 5 bases; nucleotides not matched to a gene: 14. The CDR3, as DNA: TGCGCCAGCAGCCAACTCCTACCGGTCAGGGGGGAGTATGGCTACACCTTC. This translates into CASSQLLPVRGEYGYTF.